This T cell receptor beta chain was captured in a study of blood T cell repertoires in COVID-19. Study background: Samples came from the United States, Italy and Spain, spanning acute and convalescent COVID-19.

CDR1 SGDLS and CDR2 YYNGEE come from the germline V gene. CDR3 length: 14 residues. Trimming at V came to 2 bases and at J to 7 bases, leaving 3 bases not matched to a gene. Assignment of participants to cohorts was predicated upon participant-reported clinical history. The assay was immunoSEQ multiplex PCR, and TCRdb's table has in-frame clones only and misses some. The table records around 160,000 clones, approximately 80% of them present only once. This TCR was sampled from a middle-aged man who had recovered from COVID-19. This chain uses TRBV9 with TRBJ1-6, with 7 positions matching TRBD1. Material: PBMCs or T cells enriched from blood (not recorded which). CDR3 in amino acids: CASSVQGENSPLHF. CDR3 coding DNA: TGTGCCAGCAGCGTCCAGGGGGAGAATTCACCCCTCCACTTT. Full variable domain (remainder filled in from reference TRBV9 and TRBJ1-6): DSGVTQTPKHLITATGQRVTLRCSPRSGDLSVYWYQQSLDQGLQFLIQYYNGEERAKGNILERFSAQQFPDLHSELNLSSLELGDSALYFCASSVQGENSPLHFGNGTRLTVT.